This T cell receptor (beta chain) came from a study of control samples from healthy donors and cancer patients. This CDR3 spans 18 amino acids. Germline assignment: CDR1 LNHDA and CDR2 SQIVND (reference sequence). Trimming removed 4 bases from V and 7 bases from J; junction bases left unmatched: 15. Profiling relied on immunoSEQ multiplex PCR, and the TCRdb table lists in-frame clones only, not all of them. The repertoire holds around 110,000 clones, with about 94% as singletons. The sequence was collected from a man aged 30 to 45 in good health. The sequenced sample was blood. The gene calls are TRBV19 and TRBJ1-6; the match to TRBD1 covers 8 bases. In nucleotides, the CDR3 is TGTGCCAGTAGTACCTTAGGACAGGGACTATTAGGAAATTCACCCCTCCACTTT. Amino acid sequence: CASSTLGQGLLGNSPLHF.